A single sample gave rise to the 17 T cell receptor beta chains below, sequenced in a study of beta chain features in type 1 diabetes (dated by TCRdb to the late 2010s). Their specific antigens are unknown. The receptor library was made with the immunoSEQ multiplex PCR assay. The entire isolated RNA was reverse transcribed using the High Capacity cDNA Reverse Transcription Kit, and thus expressed TCRB transcripts were sequenced. As stored in TCRdb, this immuneACCESS dataset retains in-frame rearrangements with V and J assigned. A fraction of the clones does not appear; measured against another copy, unresolved V genes explain less than half of the discrepancy, and the remainder lacks a known reason. This sample has hundreds of thousands of clones in its table, and roughly an eighth of those were observed once. Jointly, the top ten make up 0.035% to 0.045% of the sample. On the study overall, not on this receptor specifically: In all four CD4+ subsets, TCRB CDR3 length was moderately but significantly shorter in type 1 diabetes patients.

The sequenced sample was naive CD4+ T cells from blood. The sample's cell subset or site label is to be understood as: true naive CD4+ T cells. These receptors came from a man between 18 and 35 years old with type 1 diabetes.

This clone was seen a handful of times. Its ends do not fully match the called genes, so a read error is possible. The chain recombines TRBV7-7 with TRBJ2-1, with 8 bases aligning to TRBD1. Germline assignment: CDR1 SSHAT and CDR2 FNYEAQ (reference sequence). The CDR3 sequence is 14 residues long. CDR3 protein: CASSPTTGGNEQFF. The CDR3 DNA follows: TGTGCTAGCAGCCCTACTACAGGGGGCAATGAGCAGTTCTTC.

V is TRBV6-5 and J is TRBJ2-7, with D unclear. Looked up from germline, CDR1 is MNHEY and CDR2 is SVGAGI. Deletions cut 4 bases from V and 0 bases from J, with 16 bases between. The CDR3 extends over 16 amino acids. In nucleotides, the CDR3 is TGTGCCAGCAGTTCAACGACGGTCTTTAGCTCCTACGAGCAGTACTTC. Translated, it gives CASSSTTVFSSYEQYF.

The rearrangement joins TRBV29-1 to TRBJ1-1, with a possible D match to TRBD1 (5 bases). There are 14 residues in the CDR3. V lost 8 bases to trimming and J lost 0 bases, with 16 bases between them. Germline V gene sequence: CDR1 SQVTM, CDR2 ANQGSEA. The CDR3 region is CSSPGASMNTEAFF. The DNA of the CDR3 is TGCAGCTCCCCCGGGGCATCTATGAACACTGAAGCTTTCTTT.

This clone has only a few counts. The rearrangement links TRBV6-1 to TRBJ2-7; D ambiguous. Germline assignment: CDR1 MNHNS and CDR2 SASEGT. This CDR3 region has 13 residues. Trimming stripped 4 bases from V and 4 bases from J, with 11 bases between. The CDR3 spells CASSGNEAYEQYF. The CDR3 DNA reads as TGTGCCAGCAGTGGAAACGAGGCTTACGAGCAGTACTTC.

The J gene is TRBJ2-5, the V gene TRBV6-5; the match to TRBD2 covers 11 bases. V shed 9 bases, J shed 4 bases, and the junction held 4 bases outside the gene matches. Germline V lookup: CDR1 MNHEY, CDR2 SVGAGI. The CDR3 runs 13 residues. Here the CDR3 DNA reads TGTGCCAGTCTAGCGGGGGGCTCAGAGACCCAGTACTTC. Translating it yields CASLAGGSETQYF.

The table lists this clone with a few counts. The chain employs TRBV6-1 and TRBJ2-6, with TRBD2 identical over 7 bases. This CDR3 region has 15 residues. Germline-derived CDR1 and CDR2 are MNHNS and SASEGT. The V gene end was trimmed by 4 bases and the J gene end by 1 base; junction bases not matched to a gene: 1. CDR3 coding DNA: TGTGCCAGCAGTGGCGGGGGATCTGGGGCCAACGTCCTGACTTTC. This sequence encodes CASSGGGSGANVLTF.

The chain has TRBV5-1 and TRBJ1-3; 7 bases align to TRBD1. The V segment lost 1 base and the J segment 0 bases; nucleotides outside the gene matches: 4. The CDR3 consists of 16 residues. Germline assignment: CDR1 SGHRS and CDR2 YFSETQ. Here the CDR3 DNA reads TGCGCCAGCAGCTTGCTGGGACAGAGCTCTGGAAACACCATATATTTT. Translating it yields CASSLLGQSSGNTIYF.

This clone was observed a handful of times. The V and J genes are TRBV30 and TRBJ2-7; TRBD2 matches at 15 bases. V dropped 7 bases and J dropped 6; count of bases not matched to a gene: 16. Looked up from germline, CDR1 is GTSNPN and CDR2 is SVGIG (reference sequence). CDR3 size: 17 residues. This chain's CDR3 is CALTGTSGRLPSPEQYF. The CDR3 coding sequence is TGTGCCTTAACCGGGACTAGCGGGAGGTTACCCTCTCCCGAGCAGTACTTC.

V gene TRBV5-4 combines with J gene TRBJ1-2; tentative D call: TRBD1 (6 bases). The CDR3 sequence is 18 residues long. V was pared by 0 bases and J by 3 bases, with 21 bases between. Germline V gene sequence: CDR1 SGHNT, CDR2 YYREEE (reference sequence). The CDR3 nucleotides read TGTGCCAGCAGCTTGGCCACTGGCAGGGGACGTAGGTACTATGGCTACACCTTC. Its protein is CASSLATGRGRRYYGYTF.

This clone was found a few times. The chain combines TRBV7-9 with TRBJ2-3; 8 bases agree with TRBD2. This CDR3 contains 13 residues. In germline, CDR1 is SEHNR, CDR2 FQNEAQ (reference sequence). With V trimmed by 7 bases and J by 5 bases, 5 bases remained unmatched. This CDR3 is CASNPRGVDTQYF. For the CDR3, the DNA is TGTGCCAGCAATCCGCGGGGGGTAGATACGCAGTATTTT.

V is TRBV11-2 and J is TRBJ2-3, with a weak D call TRBD1 (5 bases). V was cut by 3 bases and J by 3 bases, with 10 bases left in between. Germline CDR1 SGHAT, CDR2 FQNNGV. This CDR3 is built from 14 residues. The CDR3 spells CASSFIDRTDTQYF. The CDR3 DNA sequence: TGTGCCAGCAGCTTCATCGACAGAACAGATACGCAGTATTTT.

This clone was detected only a few times. This specimen includes other DNA sequences encoding the same CDR3. The chain is built from TRBV30 and TRBJ2-1; the D gene is possibly TRBD1 (5 bases). CDR3 length: 14 amino acids. CDR1 GTSNPN and CDR2 SVGIG come from the germline V gene (reference sequence). Trimming left V 2 bases short and J 0 bases short, with 8 bases between. The CDR3 region is CAWSRGSSYNEQFF. CDR3 in DNA: TGTGCCTGGAGTAGGGGTAGCTCCTACAATGAGCAGTTCTTC. Using reference TRBV30 and TRBJ2-1 for the parts outside the CDR3, the full variable domain is SQTIHQWPATLVQPVGSPLSLECTVEGTSNPNLYWYRQAAGRGLQLLFYSVGIGQISSEVPQNLSASRPQDRQFILSSKKLLLSDSGFYLCAWSRGSSYNEQFFGPGTRLTVL.

The V call is TRBV28, the J call TRBJ1-1; maybe TRBD1 (6 bases). The germline CDR1 and CDR2 sequences are MDHEN and SYDVKM. V shed 8 bases and J shed 0 bases, with 13 bases lying between them. The CDR3 runs 14 residues. This chain's CDR3 is CASCAGTMNTEAFF. The CDR3 DNA is TGTGCCAGCTGTGCCGGGACAATGAACACTGAAGCTTTCTTT.

This clone was recorded a few times. J is TRBJ1-5 and V is TRBV7-9; 9 nucleotides agree with TRBD1. Germline V CDR1 and CDR2: SEHNR, FQNEAQ (reference sequence). The ends lost 4 bases at V and 1 base at J; junction bases unmatched: 11. The CDR3 runs to 18 residues. CDR3 DNA: TGTGCCAGCAGCTACCGAGGGGGACAGGGTGGGAGCAATCAGCCCCAGCATTTT. As protein: CASSYRGGQGGSNQPQHF.

The chain employs TRBV6-5 and TRBJ2-2; no reliable D call. The V end was cut by 6 bases, the J end by 2 bases, with 10 bases between. The CDR3 covers 14 residues. The germline CDR1 and CDR2 sequences are MNHEY and SVGAGI. The CDR3, as DNA: TGTGCCAGCAGCCCCTGGTTTAACACCGGGGAGCTGTTTTTT. Encoded protein: CASSPWFNTGELFF.

The sample holds a few counts of this clone. The genes are TRBV7-2 and TRBJ1-2, with D possibly matching TRBD1 (6 bases). In germline, CDR1 is SGHTA, CDR2 FQGNSA. Between the trimmed V and J ends, which lost 5 bases and 2 bases, there was a span of 15 bases. CDR3 length: 15 residues. The CDR3 loop is CASSRGIRLNYGYTF. The CDR3 region has the DNA TGTGCCAGCAGCAGGGGGATCAGGTTAAACTATGGCTACACCTTC.

The CDR3 nucleotides read TGCGCCAGCAGCCAAGATCCCTTAGAGCGGATCTCCTACAATGAGCAGTTCTTC. Amino acids: CASSQDPLERISYNEQFF. The genes are TRBV4-1 and TRBJ2-1; a weak D match, TRBD2 (5 bases). Germline CDR1 MGHRA, CDR2 YSYEKL. The CDR3 has 18 amino acids. The germline V and J ends were trimmed by 0 bases and 0 bases, with 15 bases remaining between them.